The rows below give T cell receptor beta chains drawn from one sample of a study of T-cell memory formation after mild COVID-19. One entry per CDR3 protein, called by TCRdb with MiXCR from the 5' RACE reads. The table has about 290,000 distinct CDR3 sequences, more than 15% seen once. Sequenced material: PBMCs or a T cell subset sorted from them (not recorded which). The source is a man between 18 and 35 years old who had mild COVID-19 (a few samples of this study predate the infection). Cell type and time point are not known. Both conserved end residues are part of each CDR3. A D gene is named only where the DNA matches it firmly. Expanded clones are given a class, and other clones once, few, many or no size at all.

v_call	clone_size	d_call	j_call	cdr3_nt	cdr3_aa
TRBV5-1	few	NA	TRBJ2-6	TGCGCCAGCAGCCCCGATCCCTCTGGGGCCAACGTCCTGACTTTC	CASSPDPSGANVLTF
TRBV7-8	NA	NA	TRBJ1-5	TGTGCCAGCAGCTCCCTGGGCCGGGGGCCGGACCTCCCCAATCAGCCCCAGCATTTT	CASSSLGRGPDLPNQPQHF
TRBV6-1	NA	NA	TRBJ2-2	TGTGCCAGCAGTGGTGGTAGGGCTTTATACGAATTTGGCGGGGAGCTGTTTTTT	CASSGGRALYEFGGELFF
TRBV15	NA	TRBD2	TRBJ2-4	TGTGCCACCAGCGGAACTAGCGTAAACATTCAGTACTTC	CATSGTSVNIQYF
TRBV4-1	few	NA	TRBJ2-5	TGCGCCAGCAGCCGCTTCCGGGACACCGGTTCAGAGACCCAGTACTTC	CASSRFRDTGSETQYF
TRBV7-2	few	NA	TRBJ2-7	TGTGCCAGCAGCTTATCAGTCGGTGGGGTGCCCTACTACGAGCAGTACTTC	CASSLSVGGVPYYEQYF
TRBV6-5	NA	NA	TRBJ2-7	TGTGCCAGCAGTTACAGATTAGGCGGATCCTACGAGCAGTACTTC	CASSYRLGGSYEQYF
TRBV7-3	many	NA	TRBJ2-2	TGTGCCAGCAGCCTAACTGCTTCGGGAGGGGAGCTGTTTTTT	CASSLTASGGELFF
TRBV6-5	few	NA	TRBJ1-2	TGTGCCAGCAGTTACTCGGAAAACTATGGCTACACCTTC	CASSYSENYGYTF
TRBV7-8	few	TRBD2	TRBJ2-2	TGTGCCAGCAGCCCCGGGAGGGATGTCGTAGCCGGGGAGCTGTTTTTT	CASSPGRDVVAGELFF
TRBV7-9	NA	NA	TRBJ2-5	TGTGCCAGCAGCTTGGAACAGGCTCAAGAGACCCAGTACTTC	CASSLEQAQETQYF
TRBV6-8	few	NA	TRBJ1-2	TGTGCCAGCAGCGTATATGGCTACACCTTC	CASSVYGYTF
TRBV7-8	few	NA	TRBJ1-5	TGTGCCAGCAGCTTAGGGCGGCTGGGCAATCAGCCCCAGCATTTT	CASSLGRLGNQPQHF
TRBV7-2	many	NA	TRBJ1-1	TGTGCCAGCAGCACAACGGGGGGGATGAACACTGAAGCTTTCTTT	CASSTTGGMNTEAFF
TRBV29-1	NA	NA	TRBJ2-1	TGCAGCGTTGAGGGTCGGGAAATGGGGCAGTTCTTC	CSVEGREMGQFF
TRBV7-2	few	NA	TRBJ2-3	TGTGCCAGCAGCTTAAACACAGCAGATACGCAGTATTTT	CASSLNTADTQYF
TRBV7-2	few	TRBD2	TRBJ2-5	TGTGCCAGCAGCGATCCGGGACTAGGGTCCCAGTACTTC	CASSDPGLGSQYF
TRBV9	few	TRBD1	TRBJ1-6	TGTGCCAGCAGCCCAAGACAGGGAAGGGGACCCCTCCACTTT	CASSPRQGRGPLHF